This TCR beta chain was sequenced for a study of blood T cell repertoires in COVID-19. In the study overall: Sites across the United States, Italy and Spain contributed samples from acute and convalescent COVID-19. T cells, B-cell-depleted T cells, or PBMCs supplied cDNA or gDNA.

Methods used by the authors: Quantification of nucleated cells was approximated via reference gene primer amplification. Here immunoSEQ multiplex PCR was the method, and the copy in TCRdb shows in-frame clones only, minus some. The D gene and trimming were derived from the DNA, and the V and J assignments and clone size from that table. The table has 250,000 to 300,000 clones, about nine tenths seen once; the top ten hold about 10%. Patients at the Seattle site were enrolled during active infection and followed longitudinally. This clone was observed a few times. V shed 3 bases and J 4 bases; nucleotides not matched to a gene: 5. The germline V gene has CDR1 DFQATT and CDR2 SNEGSKA (reference sequence). The CDR3 runs to 14 residues.

The receptor comes from a woman in her thirties with COVID-19, enrolled during active disease. What was sequenced was peripheral blood. The J gene is TRBJ2-7, the V gene TRBV20-1; the match to TRBD2 covers 11 bases. The DNA for the CDR3 is TGCAGTGCTAGTAGCGGGAGGGCCGGGTACGAGCAGTACTTC. This codes for CSASSGRAGYEQYF.